The 32 T cell receptor beta chains given below trace back to one sample, sequenced in a study of cytomegalovirus exposure and HLA in healthy donors. PCR amplification relied on 60 Vbeta primers (plus 13 Jbeta primers). Sequenced by immunoSEQ multiplex PCR; TCRdb stores in-frame clones only, minus some. The sample contains fewer than 200,000 clones, around four fifths of which appear only once. Sequencing input: PBMCs. The receptors derive from a woman aged 45 to 65 in good health and CMV-seronegative.

The chain employs TRBV6-4 and TRBJ2-1; the D gene is possibly TRBD1 (5 bases). The germline CDR1 and CDR2 sequences are MRHNA and SNTAGT. V lost 0 bases and J lost 12, with 6 bases in between. The length of the CDR3 is 11 residues. The CDR3 loop is CASSDSTVQFF. CDR3 DNA: TGTGCCAGCAGTGACTCGACAGTGCAGTTCTTC.

In its sample, this clone was seen once. The chain uses TRBV7-2 and TRBJ2-7, with 11 bases matching TRBD2. This CDR3 region has 14 residues. In germline, CDR1 is SGHTA, CDR2 FQGNSA. Trimming cost V 7 bases and J 2 bases; bases outside gene matches: 4. DNA of the CDR3: TGTGCCAGCAAAGGGACTAGCGGTACCTACGAGCAGTACTTC. It encodes CASKGTSGTYEQYF.

The V call is TRBV19, the J call TRBJ1-2; 7 nucleotides line up with TRBD1. The J segment lost 7 bases and the V segment lost 2 bases, leaving 10 bases of the junction unmatched. The CDR3 spans 15 residues. Germline CDR1 reads LNHDA; CDR2 reads SQIVND (reference sequence). The CDR3 nucleotides read TGTGCCAGTAGTATATGGCCGGCAGGGGGTTCTGGCTACACCTTC. Translated: CASSIWPAGGSGYTF.

The CDR3 is CASSQREVSKYGYTF. The CDR3 nucleotides are TGTGCCAGTAGTCAAAGGGAGGTGTCAAAGTATGGCTACACCTTC. This sequence joins TRBV19 and TRBJ1-2; D uncertain. Trimming removed 5 bases from V and 5 bases from J, with 18 bases in between. The CDR3 spans 15 residues. CDR1 LNHDA and CDR2 SQIVND come from the germline V gene (reference sequence).

The chain joins TRBV7-8 to TRBJ2-7, with D possibly being TRBD2 (6 bases). Germline V gene sequence: CDR1 SGHVS, CDR2 FQNEAQ. The CDR3 is 16 amino acids. V shed 1 base and J shed 1 base, with 14 bases lying between them. In nucleotides, the CDR3 is TGTGCCAGCAGCTTAGGCGGTAGCGGCCCTTCCTACGAGCAGTACTTC. The encoded protein is CASSLGGSGPSYEQYF.

This clone was detected a few times. The J gene is TRBJ2-6, the V gene TRBV5-1; 8 nucleotides align to TRBD2. J was trimmed by 2 bases and V by 6 bases; bases with no gene match: 7. CDR1 is SGHRS and CDR2 is YFSETQ in the germline V gene. The CDR3 contains 16 residues. This CDR3 reads CASNPTGGPGANVLTF. CDR3 nucleotide sequence: TGCGCCAGCAATCCTACGGGGGGGCCTGGGGCCAACGTCCTGACTTTC.

The chain uses TRBV5-1 and TRBJ2-5; TRBD2 matches at 14 bases. V lost 3 bases, J lost 4 bases, and 5 bases stayed unmatched. CDR1 and CDR2 from the germline V gene are SGHRS and YFSETQ. The CDR3 spans 16 residues. In DNA form, the CDR3 reads TGCGCCAGCAGCTCAACCGGGACTAGCGGGGGAGAGACCCAGTACTTC. Its translation: CASSSTGTSGGETQYF. Combining the CDR3 with reference TRBV5-1 and TRBJ2-5 gives the whole variable domain KAGVTQTPRYLIKTRGQQVTLSCSPISGHRSVSWYQQTPGQGLQFLFEYFSETQRNKGNFPGRFSGRQFSNSRSEMNVSTLELGDSALYLCASSSTGTSGGETQYFGPGTRLLVL.

This rearrangement joins TRBV6-4 to TRBJ2-1, with TRBD2 as a possible D gene (5 bases). Germline values: CDR1 MRHNA, CDR2 SNTAGT. This CDR3 is 13 amino acids long. The V gene lost 0 bases and the J gene lost 8 bases, with 8 bases spanning the gap. The DNA for the CDR3 is TGTGCCAGCAGTGACTCACCCGGGGATGAGCAGTTCTTC. Protein product: CASSDSPGDEQFF.

The chain joins TRBV10-1 to TRBJ2-1, with 9 bases aligning to TRBD2. The length of the CDR3 is 14 residues. Germline V gene sequence: CDR1 WNHNN, CDR2 SYGVQD (reference sequence). V lost 6 bases to trimming and J lost 7 bases; unmatched junction nucleotides: 7. CDR3 in DNA: TGCGCCAGCAGCCGGGCGGGGGGGAGGAATGAGCAGTTCTTC. Residues: CASSRAGGRNEQFF.

The chain recombines TRBV6-5 with TRBJ2-1; 10 positions match TRBD1. The length of the CDR3 is 14 residues. Germline CDR1 MNHEY, CDR2 SVGAGI. The ends lost 6 bases at V and 7 bases at J; junction bases unmatched: 6. CDR3 bases: TGTGCCAGCAGAATGACAGGGGGCCGGAATGAGCAGTTCTTC. Amino acids: CASRMTGGRNEQFF.

For the CDR3, the DNA is TGTGCCTGGAGTCCTCAGCCGGGAGGTGCGCAGTATTTT. It codes for CAWSPQPGGAQYF. The rearrangement links TRBV30 to TRBJ2-3, with TRBD2 matching 7 bases. This CDR3 spans 13 amino acids. In germline, CDR1 is GTSNPN, CDR2 SVGIG (reference sequence). V was clipped by 2 bases and J by 10 bases; unmatched bases: 9.

This clone came up a few times. The chain recombines TRBV6-4 with TRBJ2-7, with 12 nucleotides matching TRBD1. CDR1 and CDR2 from the germline V gene are MRHNA and SNTAGT. V gave up 5 bases and J gave up 7 bases; unmatched junction bases: 6. The CDR3 is 14 residues long. The CDR3 DNA is TGTGCCAGCAGTCCGGGACAGGGGGCGGAGGAGCAGTACTTC. Translating it yields CASSPGQGAEEQYF.

Written as DNA, the CDR3 is TGTGCCTGGATGGGGGACAGGGGAGACTATGGCTACACCTTC. This gives the protein CAWMGDRGDYGYTF. The chain joins TRBV30 to TRBJ1-2; 10 bases line up with TRBD1. The germline V gene has CDR1 GTSNPN and CDR2 SVGIG (reference sequence). The trim removed 4 bases at V and 3 bases at J, leaving 5 bases unmatched. The CDR3 loop spans 14 amino acids. Full variable domain (missing parts from reference TRBV30 and TRBJ1-2): SQTIHQWPATLVQPVGSPLSLECTVEGTSNPNLYWYRQAAGRGLQLLFYSVGIGQISSEVPQNLSASRPQDRQFILSSKKLLLSDSGFYLCAWMGDRGDYGYTFGSGTRLTVV.

This clone has a single count. V gene TRBV9 combines with J gene TRBJ2-3; D may be TRBD2 (5 bases). CDR3 size: 16 residues. The V gene lost 4 bases and the J gene lost 6 bases, with 21 bases spanning the gap. Germline V gene sequence: CDR1 SGDLS, CDR2 YYNGEE. The CDR3 sequence is CASSPQPLALVDTQYF. The CDR3 DNA reads TGTGCCAGCAGCCCGCAACCCCTAGCTCTCGTGGATACGCAGTATTTT. The entire variable domain, with the rest obtained from reference TRBV9 and TRBJ2-3, is as follows: DSGVTQTPKHLITATGQRVTLRCSPRSGDLSVYWYQQSLDQGLQFLIQYYNGEERAKGNILERFSAQQFPDLHSELNLSSLELGDSALYFCASSPQPLALVDTQYFGPGTRLTVL.

The chain uses TRBV30 and TRBJ1-3; TRBD1 matches 8 bases. CDR3 length equals 13 residues. Germline loops: CDR1 GTSNPN, CDR2 SVGIG (reference sequence). The trim removed 1 base at V and 4 bases at J, leaving 0 bases unmatched. CDR3 sequence (DNA): TGTGCCTGGAGTGGGACAGGGGGAAACACCATATATTTT. Protein product: CAWSGTGGNTIYF.

This sequence joins TRBV29-1 and TRBJ2-7, with 8 bases fitting TRBD2. CDR3 size: 14 residues. J gave up 2 bases and V 7 bases, and 10 bases lay outside the gene matches. Germline V lookup: CDR1 SQVTM, CDR2 ANQGSEA. CDR3 in DNA: TGCAGCGCCGATACTAGCGGCAACCCCTACGAGCAGTACTTC. As protein: CSADTSGNPYEQYF.

The chain couples TRBV7-8 to TRBJ1-4; 7 positions agree with TRBD1. This CDR3 spans 14 amino acids. V lost 4 bases and J lost 8; bases outside the gene matches: 7. The V gene's germline CDR1 is SGHVS and CDR2 FQNEAQ. CDR3 nucleotide sequence: TGTGCCAGCAGCTCAAAGGGGGCAAGGGAAAAACTGTTTTTT. This gives the protein CASSSKGAREKLFF.

The V and J genes are TRBV19 and TRBJ1-5; D may be TRBD1 (6 bases). CDR1 is LNHDA, CDR2 SQIVND, per germline (reference sequence). V was cut by 4 bases and J by 2 bases, with 18 bases left in between. This CDR3 has 17 amino acids. The CDR3 is CASSRVQQYRGNQPQHF. CDR3 sequence (DNA): TGTGCCAGTAGTAGAGTTCAACAGTACAGGGGCAATCAGCCCCAGCATTTT.

The rearrangement uses TRBV7-2 and TRBJ1-2; TRBD1 matches 7 bases. Germline V CDR1 and CDR2: SGHTA, FQGNSA. The CDR3 contains 14 residues. The trim removed 1 base at V and 4 bases at J, leaving 3 bases unmatched. As DNA, the CDR3 is TGTGCCAGCAGCTTAGAACAGGGGATCTATGGCTACACCTTC. Amino acids: CASSLEQGIYGYTF.

This clone was counted a few times. The rearrangement links TRBV5-4 to TRBJ2-7; tentative D call: TRBD1 (5 bases). Germline loops: CDR1 SGHNT, CDR2 YYREEE (reference sequence). With 4 bases removed from V and 0 bases from J, the gap between germline ends came to 14 bases. There are 15 residues in the CDR3. CDR3 nucleotides: TGTGCCAGCAGCCCCCTGGGGCGGAACTCCTACGAGCAGTACTTC. As protein: CASSPLGRNSYEQYF.

V is TRBV5-1 and J is TRBJ2-3; TRBD1 is a possible D gene (7 bases). The CDR3 has 14 residues. The V gene lost 4 bases and the J gene lost 4 bases, with 13 bases spanning the gap. Germline CDR1 and CDR2: SGHRS and YFSETQ. This chain's CDR3 is CASSAGQSADTQYF. CDR3 DNA: TGCGCCAGCAGCGCGGGACAGTCCGCAGATACGCAGTATTTT.

The V gene is TRBV7-2, the J gene TRBJ2-1; 8 bases line up with TRBD1. V gave up 2 bases and J gave up 7 bases; unmatched junction bases: 1. Germline V gene data show CDR1 as SGHTA and CDR2 as FQGNSA. There are 13 residues in the CDR3. Written as DNA, the CDR3 is TGTGCCAGCAGCTTAAACAGGGGGAATGAGCAGTTCTTC. Its translation: CASSLNRGNEQFF.

This clone was seen more than once but under ten times. The V and J genes are TRBV4-1 and TRBJ2-1; 10 bases are a match to TRBD1. The germline CDR1 and CDR2 sequences are MGHRA and YSYEKL. This CDR3 region has 15 residues. V was pared by 1 base and J by 15 bases, with 12 bases of the junction left unmatched. In DNA form, the CDR3 reads TGCGCCAGCAGCCAAGTTACCGGGACAGGGGTGTCGCGGTTCTTC. Translating gives CASSQVTGTGVSRFF.

The J gene is TRBJ1-6, the V gene TRBV18; D unresolved. CDR1 is KGHSH, CDR2 LQKENI, per germline. The CDR3 extends over 13 amino acids. V was trimmed by 3 bases and J by 5 bases, leaving 5 bases between them. CDR3 residues: CASSPSHNSPLHF. CDR3 DNA: TGTGCCAGCTCACCGAGTCATAATTCACCCCTCCACTTT.

This clone appeared a few times. The V and J genes are TRBV13 and TRBJ2-1, with TRBD2 matching 12 bases. CDR1 and CDR2 from the germline V gene are PRHDT and FYEKMQ (reference sequence). V gave up 3 bases and J gave up 4 bases; unmatched junction bases: 10. The CDR3 has 18 amino acids. CDR3 nucleotide sequence: TGTGCCAGCAGCTTTAGATTGACTAGCGGGGGAAGTTACAATGAGCAGTTCTTC. Translating gives CASSFRLTSGGSYNEQFF. Full variable domain (remainder filled in from reference TRBV13 and TRBJ2-1): AAGVIQSPRHLIKEKRETATLKCYPIPRHDTVYWYQQGPGQDPQFLISFYEKMQSDKGSIPDRFSAQQFSDYHSELNMSSLELGDSALYFCASSFRLTSGGSYNEQFFGPGTRLTVL.

The genes are TRBV4-1 and TRBJ2-7; D unresolved. Between the trimmed V and J ends, which lost 3 bases and 6 bases, there was a span of 9 bases. CDR1 MGHRA and CDR2 YSYEKL come from the germline V gene. The CDR3 totals 12 residues. CDR3 amino acids: CASSQPVGEQYF. CDR3 DNA sequence: TGCGCCAGCAGCCAGCCGGTCGGCGAGCAGTACTTC.

The V gene is TRBV28, the J gene TRBJ2-7; D gene unclear. Germline V CDR1 and CDR2: MDHEN, SYDVKM. Trimming took 1 base from V and 7 from J, leaving 8 bases between them. The CDR3 runs to 12 residues. Here the CDR3 DNA reads TGTGCCAGCAGTTTATTCCCCAGAGAGCAGTACTTC. It yields the protein CASSLFPREQYF. Variable domain in full (rest from reference TRBV28 and TRBJ2-7): DVKVTQSSRYLVKRTGEKVFLECVQDMDHENMFWYRQDPGLGLRLIYFSYDVKMKEKGDIPEGYSVSREKKERFSLILESASTNQTSMYLCASSLFPREQYFGPGTRLTVT.

This clone showed up just a few times. The gene calls are TRBV6-4 and TRBJ2-2, with TRBD2 matching 9 bases. The V and J ends lost 6 bases and 0 bases, in that order; junction bases with no gene match: 2. Germline CDR1 MRHNA, CDR2 SNTAGT. The CDR3 spans 15 residues. CDR3 coding DNA: TGTGCCAGCAGCAGACTAGCGGCGAACACCGGGGAGCTGTTTTTT. This codes for CASSRLAANTGELFF.

This clone has just a few counts. The chain couples TRBV28 to TRBJ1-4; tentatively, D is TRBD1 (5 bases). The CDR3 contains 16 residues. The germline V gene encodes CDR1 MDHEN and CDR2 SYDVKM. Deletions cut 3 bases from V and 0 bases from J, with 11 bases between. CDR3 DNA sequence: TGTGCCAGCAGTTTTTCACAGACAGCAACTAATGAAAAACTGTTTTTT. It codes for CASSFSQTATNEKLFF.

V gene TRBV5-1 combines with J gene TRBJ1-1, with TRBD1 identical over 8 bases. Germline V CDR1 and CDR2: SGHRS, YFSETQ. The length of the CDR3 is 15 residues. Trimming cost V 3 bases and J 1 base; bases outside gene matches: 5. Here the CDR3 reads CASSSLGTGNTEAFF. CDR3 nucleotide sequence: TGCGCCAGCAGCTCCCTGGGGACAGGGAACACTGAAGCTTTCTTT. The whole variable domain, remainder taken from reference TRBV5-1 and TRBJ1-1, is KAGVTQTPRYLIKTRGQQVTLSCSPISGHRSVSWYQQTPGQGLQFLFEYFSETQRNKGNFPGRFSGRQFSNSRSEMNVSTLELGDSALYLCASSSLGTGNTEAFFGQGTRLTVV.

The chain links TRBV7-4 to TRBJ2-7, with no clear D. V was pared by 2 bases and J by 3 bases, with 11 bases between. The CDR3 is 14 amino acids. Germline V lookup: CDR1 SGHVT, CDR2 SQSDAQ. CDR3 residues: CASSLNGSYYEQYF. CDR3 nucleotide sequence: TGTGCCAGCAGCTTAAATGGCTCATACTACGAGCAGTACTTC.

This rearrangement joins TRBV6-5 to TRBJ1-2, with no clear D. The ends were cut back, 6 bases at V and 8 bases at J, with 19 bases in the middle. The CDR3 extends over 14 amino acids. Germline-derived CDR1 and CDR2 are MNHEY and SVGAGI. CDR3 loop: CASSPPRPEGGYTF. The CDR3 region has the DNA TGTGCCAGCAGCCCTCCCCGACCGGAGGGAGGCTACACCTTC.